This TCR beta chain was identified in a study of shared clonotypes between healthy human individuals. Per the authors' pipeline: Quality scores were absent from the junction-only immunoSEQ sequences, so filtering differed. Assay: immunoSEQ multiplex PCR; the TCRdb copy retains only in-frame clones and omits some. V, J and clone size are taken as reported in that table, and D and trimming were inferred from the DNA itself. The sample yields some 1,900,000 clones, around 96% seen once. This CDR3 contains 15 residues. Between the trimmed V and J ends, which lost 4 bases and 0 bases, there was a span of 13 bases. CDR1 and CDR2 (germline): SGHDT, YYEEEE. Terminally differentiated effector memory CD45RA+ cells were excluded by CCR7 positive selection of CD45RO-negative cells.

The chain joins TRBV5-6 to TRBJ1-1; a weak D match, TRBD1 (6 bases). The sequence derives from a man younger than 35 in good health. Sample: naive CD8+ T cells sorted from blood. CDR3 DNA: TGTGCCAGCAGCGAGGGGGAGGAGATGAACACTGAAGCTTTCTTT. It encodes CASSEGEEMNTEAFF.